The 6 T cell receptor beta chains below all came from one sample that was sequenced in a study of shared clonotypes between healthy human individuals. Using immunoSEQ multiplex PCR, the repertoire was profiled, and TCRdb retains in-frame clones only, with some absent. The sample lists roughly 2,500,000 clones; over 85% were seen once. Sequencing input: naive CD4+ T cells from PBMCs. Noted subset: CD45RA+ positively selected. Source of these receptors: a man younger than 35 in good health. Some clones in this sample may be carry-over from other donors' samples.

The CDR3 nucleotides read TGTGCCATCAGGAGCGACAGGGCGAGTGAAGCTTTCTTT. Translation: CAIRSDRASEAFF. This rearrangement joins TRBV10-3 to TRBJ1-1; 7 bases line up with TRBD1. Germline assignment: CDR1 ENHRY and CDR2 SYGVKD. V was pared by 6 bases and J by 7 bases, with 8 bases of the junction left unmatched. CDR3 size: 13 residues.

The chain joins TRBV30 to TRBJ2-7; D is unresolved. This CDR3 region has 16 residues. Trimming removed 1 base from V and 0 bases from J, with 16 bases in between. Germline-derived CDR1 and CDR2 are GTSNPN and SVGIG (reference sequence). The CDR3 loop reads CAWSEVGATSSYEQYF. The CDR3 coding sequence is TGTGCCTGGAGTGAGGTAGGAGCGACAAGCTCCTACGAGCAGTACTTC.

This chain joins TRBV7-9 and TRBJ1-1; no definite D call. The germline gives CDR1 SEHNR, CDR2 FQNEAQ (reference sequence). V was trimmed by 5 bases and J by 5 bases, leaving 27 bases between them. The CDR3 extends over 18 amino acids. This CDR3 reads CASSPGGELTHERTEAFF. The CDR3 DNA follows: TGTGCCAGCAGCCCGGGCGGGGAACTTACCCATGAACGAACTGAAGCTTTCTTT.

The J gene is TRBJ2-1, the V gene TRBV7-3; no definite D call. The CDR3 sequence is 14 residues long. The V end was cut by 1 base, the J end by 3 bases, with 7 bases between. Germline V gives CDR1 SGHTA, CDR2 FQGTGA. DNA for the CDR3: TGTGCCAGCAGCTTAATCCCGAACTACAATGAGCAGTTCTTC. It codes for CASSLIPNYNEQFF.

The rearrangement joins TRBV4-1 to TRBJ2-3; TRBD2 agrees at 13 bases. The CDR3 is made up of 16 amino acids. V trimming: 4 bases; J trimming: 4 bases; junction bases outside the gene matches: 5. CDR1 and CDR2 from the germline V gene are MGHRA and YSYEKL. The CDR3 here is CASSRTSGRGSDTQYF. CDR3 nucleotides: TGCGCCAGCAGCCGAACTAGCGGGAGGGGGTCAGATACGCAGTATTTT.

The chain combines TRBV9 with TRBJ1-6, with D possibly TRBD1 on 5 matching bases. The CDR3 is 15 amino acids. V lost 2 bases and J lost 6, with 12 bases in between. Germline V gene lookup returns CDR1 SGDLS and CDR2 YYNGEE. The CDR3 region has the DNA TGTGCCAGCAGCGTGGGGACGGCCCTTAATTCACCCCTCCACTTT. Translation gives CASSVGTALNSPLHF. The full variable domain, completed using reference TRBV9 and TRBJ1-6, is DSGVTQTPKHLITATGQRVTLRCSPRSGDLSVYWYQQSLDQGLQFLIQYYNGEERAKGNILERFSAQQFPDLHSELNLSSLELGDSALYFCASSVGTALNSPLHFGNGTRLTVT.